A single sample is the source of the 26 T cell receptor beta chains below, sequenced in a study of shared clonotypes between healthy human individuals (TCRdb year 2020). The receptor library was made with the immunoSEQ multiplex PCR assay. This immuneACCESS table, as held by TCRdb, lists in-frame sequences with V and J called but not all clones. Of the missing ones, under half trace to an unresolved V gene in checked studies; the others have no known cause. The sample has about 2.4 million clones on record, more than 85% of them singletons. About 0.38% of the sample is taken by the ten largest. The specimen was naive CD4+ T cells from PBMCs. The cell subset or site label corresponds to: CD45RA+ positively selected. The receptors shown here come from a man younger than 35 in good health. Some clones in this sample may be carry-over from other donors' samples.

The gene calls are TRBV16 and TRBJ2-2; no reliable D call. V lost 4 bases to trimming and J lost 7 bases, with 13 bases between them. The CDR3 has 14 amino acids. Germline V gene lookup returns CDR1 KGHSY and CDR2 FQNENV. The CDR3: CASSRFLDGGELFF. The CDR3 nucleotides read TGTGCCAGCAGCCGATTCTTGGACGGCGGGGAGCTGTTTTTT.

The chain employs TRBV27 and TRBJ1-5; TRBD1 matches at 8 bases. This CDR3 spans 18 amino acids. V trimming: 0 bases; J trimming: 6 bases; junction bases outside the gene matches: 13. Germline V gene lookup returns CDR1 MNHEY and CDR2 SMNVEV (reference sequence). CDR3 DNA sequence: TGTGCCAGCAGTTTATCCCCCCCGGGACAGGCTAAGGGTCAGCCCCAGCATTTT. It specifies CASSLSPPGQAKGQPQHF.

This chain joins TRBV10-2 and TRBJ2-7; 7 bases fit TRBD1. In germline, CDR1 is WSHSY, CDR2 SAAADI. V was clipped by 6 bases and J by 0 bases; unmatched bases: 2. This CDR3 is 13 amino acids long. Written as DNA, the CDR3 is TGCGCCAGCAGCCGGGACAGCTCCTACGAGCAGTACTTC. As protein: CASSRDSSYEQYF.

The chain is built from TRBV27 and TRBJ1-2; TRBD1 matches at 10 bases. J gave up 4 bases and V 5 bases, and 10 bases lay outside the gene matches. The CDR3 has 16 amino acids. Germline V gene data show CDR1 as MNHEY and CDR2 as SMNVEV (reference sequence). CDR3 in amino acids: CASSPDRGRNLYGYTF. CDR3 sequence (DNA): TGTGCCAGCAGTCCCGACAGGGGGCGGAATCTCTATGGCTACACCTTC.

In this sample, this clone turned up once. The chain recombines TRBV11-2 with TRBJ1-1; TRBD1 might be the D (5 bases). CDR3 length equals 16 residues. The germline CDR1 and CDR2 sequences are SGHAT and FQNNGV. V lost 5 bases to trimming and J lost 0 bases, with 16 bases between them. The CDR3 DNA is TGTGCCAGCAGCCCCCGGTCGGGGGTTCTGAACACTGAAGCTTTCTTT. It translates to CASSPRSGVLNTEAFF. The variable domain in full, with the rest retrieved from reference TRBV11-2 and TRBJ1-1, is EAGVAQSPRYKIIEKRQSVAFWCNPISGHATLYWYQQILGQGPKLLIQFQNNGVVDDSQLPKDRFSAERLKGVDSTLKIQPAKLEDSAVYLCASSPRSGVLNTEAFFGQGTRLTVV.

CDR3 region: CASSQAGSDTQYF. CDR3 coding DNA: TGCGCCAGCAGCCAAGCGGGGTCAGATACGCAGTATTTT. This rearrangement joins TRBV4-3 to TRBJ2-3; D may be TRBD2 (5 bases). This CDR3 comprises 13 residues. CDR1 LGHNA and CDR2 YSLEER come from the germline V gene. Trimming pared 1 base from V and 4 bases from J, leaving 6 bases between.

The V call is TRBV27, the J call TRBJ1-1, with TRBD1 as a possible D gene (5 bases). Germline V lookup: CDR1 MNHEY, CDR2 SMNVEV (reference sequence). The CDR3 spans 16 residues. V lost 5 bases and J 1 base, leaving 17 bases between the germline ends. CDR3 bases: TGTGCCAGCAGTCCCCGACAGACGACGAAGAACACTGAAGCTTTCTTT. Translating it yields CASSPRQTTKNTEAFF.

The rearrangement uses TRBV28 and TRBJ1-5, with D perhaps matching TRBD1 (5 bases). Looked up from germline, CDR1 is MDHEN and CDR2 is SYDVKM. Trimming pared 8 bases from V and 1 base from J, leaving 9 bases between. The CDR3 contains 13 residues. Here the CDR3 DNA reads TGTGCCAGCGGGGGGTGGAGCAATCAGCCCCAGCATTTT. Its translation: CASGGWSNQPQHF.

This rearrangement joins TRBV10-3 to TRBJ2-7; no clear D. Germline assignment: CDR1 ENHRY and CDR2 SYGVKD. The CDR3 runs 12 residues. Trimming shortened V by 6 bases and J by 7 bases, and 13 bases separated the two germline ends. In DNA, the CDR3 is TGTGCCATCAGCTCGGACCCCCGGGAGCAGTACTTC. It encodes CAISSDPREQYF.

The rearrangement uses TRBV19 and TRBJ2-7; D ambiguous. The CDR3 sequence is 12 residues long. V was clipped by 4 bases and J by 3 bases, with 7 bases between them. Germline V gene data show CDR1 as LNHDA and CDR2 as SQIVND (reference sequence). CDR3 protein: CASSNTLYEQYF. The CDR3 DNA reads as TGTGCCAGTAGTAACACCCTCTACGAGCAGTACTTC.

This chain connects TRBV30 to TRBJ2-1; D is ambiguous. The CDR3 extends over 14 amino acids. V gave up 1 base and J gave up 4 bases, with 11 bases separating them. CDR1 is GTSNPN, CDR2 SVGIG, per germline (reference sequence). CDR3 region: CAWSGATHYNEQFF. For the CDR3, the DNA is TGTGCCTGGAGTGGGGCTACCCATTACAATGAGCAGTTCTTC.

Concerning this clone: Other DNA sequences within the sample encode an identical CDR3. V usage is TRBV7-2 and J usage is TRBJ1-3; no definite D call. Germline lookup yields CDR1 SGHTA and CDR2 FQGNSA. The V gene lost 1 base and the J gene lost 4 bases, with 5 bases spanning the gap. The CDR3 has 13 residues. CDR3 protein: CASSLEAGNTIYF. CDR3 in DNA: TGTGCCAGCAGCTTAGAAGCCGGAAACACCATATATTTT.

This clone was recorded once. The same CDR3 arises from other DNA sequences in this sample as well. V usage is TRBV7-2 and J usage is TRBJ1-1, with D uncertain. Germline V gene data show CDR1 as SGHTA and CDR2 as FQGNSA. The germline V and J ends were trimmed by 1 base and 0 bases, with 6 bases remaining between them. This CDR3 is 14 amino acids long. CDR3 amino acids: CASSLGQLNTEAFF. For the CDR3, the DNA is TGTGCCAGCAGCTTAGGTCAGCTGAACACTGAAGCTTTCTTT.

The rearrangement links TRBV28 to TRBJ1-2; D may be TRBD1 (6 bases). The V end was cut by 4 bases, the J end by 9 bases, with 24 bases between. The CDR3 loop spans 16 amino acids. CDR1 and CDR2 from the germline V gene are MDHEN and SYDVKM. The CDR3: CASSWGGAPSRPSYTF. The CDR3 coding sequence is TGTGCCAGCAGTTGGGGGGGGGCCCCATCCCGACCGAGCTACACCTTC.

The V call is TRBV7-9, the J call TRBJ1-4; 7 bases are shared with TRBD1. The junction had 4 bases not matched to a gene; V was cut back by 5 bases and J by 4 bases. Germline assignment: CDR1 SEHNR and CDR2 FQNEAQ (reference sequence). This CDR3 is built from 14 residues. CDR3 coding DNA: TGTGCCAGCAGCCTGGGACAGCTTAATGAAAAACTGTTTTTT. It codes for CASSLGQLNEKLFF. The entire variable domain, with the rest obtained from reference TRBV7-9 and TRBJ1-4, is as follows: DTGVSQNPRHKITKRGQNVTFRCDPISEHNRLYWYRQTLGQGPEFLTYFQNEAQLEKSRLLSDRFSAERPKGSFSTLEIQRTEQGDSAMYLCASSLGQLNEKLFFGSGTQLSVL.

This chain links TRBV5-8 with TRBJ1-3; no clear D. With 2 bases removed from V and 2 bases from J, the gap between germline ends came to 5 bases. The germline CDR1 and CDR2 sequences are SGHTS and YDEGEE. The CDR3 runs to 13 residues. CDR3 coding DNA: TGTGCCAGCAGCTTCCAGGCTGGAAACACCATATATTTT. It specifies CASSFQAGNTIYF.

Comments on this clone: This same CDR3 is encoded by further DNA sequences in the sample. V gene TRBV5-1 combines with J gene TRBJ2-3; 7 nucleotides line up with TRBD1. The germline CDR1 and CDR2 sequences are SGHRS and YFSETQ. The CDR3 totals 14 residues. V lost 0 bases to trimming and J lost 4 bases; unmatched junction nucleotides: 2. This CDR3 reads CASSLGQGADTQYF. The CDR3 region has the DNA TGCGCCAGCAGCTTGGGACAGGGAGCAGATACGCAGTATTTT.

The chain carries TRBV27 and TRBJ1-4; D is unresolved. With 10 bases removed from V and 5 bases from J, the gap between germline ends came to 14 bases. The CDR3 runs to 13 residues. Per the germline V gene, CDR1 is MNHEY and CDR2 is SMNVEV (reference sequence). CDR3 loop: CATAIRENEKLFF. CDR3 nucleotides: TGTGCCACCGCCATAAGGGAGAATGAAAAACTGTTTTTT.

The rearrangement uses TRBV7-9 and TRBJ2-1; D is undetermined. Looked up from germline, CDR1 is SEHNR and CDR2 is FQNEAQ (reference sequence). CDR3 length: 12 residues. V lost 6 bases to trimming and J lost 8 bases, with 11 bases between them. In DNA, the CDR3 is TGTGCCAGCAGTAGCATTATAGATGAGCAGTTCTTC. Translated, it gives CASSSIIDEQFF.

The rearrangement joins TRBV7-9 to TRBJ2-2; D is unclear. CDR1 and CDR2 (germline): SEHNR, FQNEAQ (reference sequence). The CDR3 sequence is 12 residues long. Deletions cut 3 bases from V and 8 bases from J, with 7 bases between. Here the CDR3 DNA reads TGTGCCAGCAGCTTTAGCCGGGGGGAGCTGTTTTTT. It codes for CASSFSRGELFF.

Of note for this clone: Within the sample, other DNA sequences also encode this same CDR3. The V gene is TRBV28, the J gene TRBJ2-1, with D perhaps TRBD2 (6 bases). The CDR3 extends over 15 amino acids. Germline-derived CDR1 and CDR2 are MDHEN and SYDVKM. V was trimmed by 0 bases and J by 0 bases, leaving 6 bases between them. The DNA of the CDR3 is TGTGCCAGCAGTTTATGGGGGGGCTCCTACAATGAGCAGTTCTTC. The encoded protein is CASSLWGGSYNEQFF.

This chain connects TRBV7-3 to TRBJ2-1; D ambiguous. Germline lookup yields CDR1 SGHTA and CDR2 FQGTGA. V lost 1 base to trimming and J lost 9 bases, with 7 bases between them. CDR3 length: 12 amino acids. CDR3 sequence: CASSLNPGEQFF. The CDR3 DNA reads TGTGCCAGCAGCTTAAACCCCGGTGAGCAGTTCTTC.

The V gene is TRBV25-1, the J gene TRBJ2-7; tentative D call: TRBD1 (5 bases). This CDR3 spans 15 amino acids. V lost 8 bases, J lost 0 bases, and 17 bases lay in between. CDR1 is MGHDK and CDR2 is SYGVNS in the germline V gene. The CDR3 is CASQRSGSSSYEQYF. The CDR3 region has the DNA TGTGCCAGCCAACGGTCAGGGTCGAGCTCCTACGAGCAGTACTTC.

The rearrangement joins TRBV6-5 to TRBJ2-7; maybe TRBD2 (5 bases). The CDR3 is 13 amino acids. With 8 bases removed from V and 3 bases from J, the gap between germline ends came to 14 bases. Germline V CDR1 and CDR2: MNHEY, SVGAGI. CDR3 nucleotide sequence: TGTGCCAGCCACGGGGTGGGCGGCTACGAGCAGTACTTC. This codes for CASHGVGGYEQYF.

This clone is a singleton in its sample. The CDR3 region has the DNA TGTGCCAGCAGCTTAGATCAGGGGGCTGGAAACACCATATATTTT. Its translation is CASSLDQGAGNTIYF. The rearrangement links TRBV7-8 to TRBJ1-3, with TRBD1 matching 7 bases. The CDR3 totals 15 residues. V shed 1 base, J shed 2 bases, and the junction held 2 bases outside the gene matches. CDR1 is SGHVS, CDR2 FQNEAQ, per germline.

This sequence joins TRBV2 and TRBJ2-1; D unresolved. The CDR3 consists of 13 residues. V was cut by 2 bases and J by 3 bases, with 5 bases left in between. The V gene's germline CDR1 is SNHLY and CDR2 FYNNEI. The CDR3 loop is CASSENRYNEQFF. The DNA of the CDR3 is TGTGCCAGCAGTGAAAACCGCTACAATGAGCAGTTCTTC.